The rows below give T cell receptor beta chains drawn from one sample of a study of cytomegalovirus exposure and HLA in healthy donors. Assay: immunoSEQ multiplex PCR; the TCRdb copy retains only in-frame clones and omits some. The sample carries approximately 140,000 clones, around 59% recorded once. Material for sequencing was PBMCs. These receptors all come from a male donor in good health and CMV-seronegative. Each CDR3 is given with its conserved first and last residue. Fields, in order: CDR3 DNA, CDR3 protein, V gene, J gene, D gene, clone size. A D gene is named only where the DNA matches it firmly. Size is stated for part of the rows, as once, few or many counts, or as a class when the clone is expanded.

cdr3_nt: TGTGCCAGTCACCATCAGGGGGCATTCGACTATGGCTACACCTTC
cdr3_aa: CASHHQGAFDYGYTF
v_call: TRBV19
j_call: TRBJ1-2
d_call: TRBD1
clone_size: .

cdr3_nt: TGTGCCAGCAGTGAACCGCGGGGGGGTTCCGGGGAGCTGTTTTTT
cdr3_aa: CASSEPRGGSGELFF
v_call: TRBV2
j_call: TRBJ2-2
d_call: TRBD2
clone_size: .

cdr3_nt: TGTGCCAGCCCACCGGGGACTACTAATGAAAAACTGTTTTTT
cdr3_aa: CASPPGTTNEKLFF
v_call: TRBV27
j_call: TRBJ1-4
d_call: .
clone_size: .

cdr3_nt: TGTGCCAGCAGCGTACAGGCTACCTACGAGCAGTACTTC
cdr3_aa: CASSVQATYEQYF
v_call: TRBV7-3
j_call: TRBJ2-7
d_call: .
clone_size: .

cdr3_nt: TGCGCCAGCAGCTTGGGAGGGACAGATACCCACGAGCAGTACTTC
cdr3_aa: CASSLGGTDTHEQYF
v_call: TRBV5-1
j_call: TRBJ2-7
d_call: TRBD1
clone_size: .

cdr3_nt: TGTGCCAGCAGCTTACAGGGGGCGCCCGGCTACACCTTC
cdr3_aa: CASSLQGAPGYTF
v_call: TRBV5-4
j_call: TRBJ1-2
d_call: TRBD1
clone_size: few

cdr3_nt: TGTGCCAGCAGCTTGGGACAGGGAATTCCCTACGAGCAGTACTTC
cdr3_aa: CASSLGQGIPYEQYF
v_call: TRBV5-8
j_call: TRBJ2-7
d_call: TRBD1
clone_size: .

cdr3_nt: TGTGCCAGCAGTTACTTGGCGGGGGGCTACGAGCAGTACTTC
cdr3_aa: CASSYLAGGYEQYF
v_call: TRBV6-5
j_call: TRBJ2-7
d_call: TRBD2
clone_size: .

cdr3_nt: TGCGCCAGCAGCCAAGATGGGCGGGGGGGGAGCACAGATACGCAGTATTTT
cdr3_aa: CASSQDGRGGSTDTQYF
v_call: TRBV4-3
j_call: TRBJ2-3
d_call: TRBD2
clone_size: .

cdr3_nt: TGTGCCAGCAGCCCCGGGACAGCCCCCTCCCAAGAGACCCAGTACTTC
cdr3_aa: CASSPGTAPSQETQYF
v_call: TRBV7-3
j_call: TRBJ2-5
d_call: TRBD1
clone_size: few

cdr3_nt: TGCGCCAGCAGCCACCTAATAGGACAGGGTTATGGCTACACCTTC
cdr3_aa: CASSHLIGQGYGYTF
v_call: TRBV5-1
j_call: TRBJ1-2
d_call: TRBD1
clone_size: .